This is a list of T cell receptor beta chains from one sample in a study of blood T cell repertoires in COVID-19. Assay used: immunoSEQ multiplex PCR; TCRdb lists only in-frame clones, some missing. The table shows approximately 260,000 clones, with nearly 85% occurring only once. Sample: peripheral blood. These receptors originate from a human donor in a cohort sampled during active COVID-19. CDR3s include the opening cysteine and the closing phenylalanine or tryptophan. Each record gives: CDR3 DNA, CDR3 protein, clone size, D gene, V gene, J gene. A D gene is named only where the DNA matches it firmly. Clone size appears in some rows only: once, few, many, or a class for an expanded clone.

CDR3 DNA: TGCGCCAGCAGCCAAGAGTGGCGGGGGAGTTCCTACAATGAGCAGTTCTTC
CDR3 protein: CASSQEWRGSSYNEQFF
clone size: NA
D gene: TRBD2
V gene: TRBV4-3
J gene: TRBJ2-1

CDR3 DNA: TGTGCCAGCTCACCTTACAGGTCCTACGAGCAGTACTTC
CDR3 protein: CASSPYRSYEQYF
clone size: NA
D gene: NA
V gene: TRBV18
J gene: TRBJ2-7

CDR3 DNA: TGCGCCAGCAGACCCGGGGTTAGGAGCACAGATACGCAGTATTTT
CDR3 protein: CASRPGVRSTDTQYF
clone size: NA
D gene: NA
V gene: TRBV5-1
J gene: TRBJ2-3

CDR3 DNA: TGTGCCAGCAGAAGACAGGAGAACACTGAAGCTTTCTTT
CDR3 protein: CASRRQENTEAFF
clone size: NA
D gene: NA
V gene: TRBV6-5
J gene: TRBJ1-1

CDR3 DNA: TGTGCCAGCAGCTTTATGAGCGGGGGGTTCTACAATGAGCAGTTCTTC
CDR3 protein: CASSFMSGGFYNEQFF
clone size: NA
D gene: TRBD2
V gene: TRBV7-2
J gene: TRBJ2-1

CDR3 DNA: TGTGCCAGCAGCCGCGGACAGACCCACTATGGCTACACCTTC
CDR3 protein: CASSRGQTHYGYTF
clone size: few
D gene: NA
V gene: TRBV3-1/TRBV3-2
J gene: TRBJ1-2

CDR3 DNA: TGCAGTGCTAGTGTGGTCGGGTCAGCCAAAAACATTCAGTACTTC
CDR3 protein: CSASVVGSAKNIQYF
clone size: NA
D gene: NA
V gene: TRBV20-1
J gene: TRBJ2-4

CDR3 DNA: TGTGCCAGCAGTTTCGGTCAGAACACTGAAGCTTTCTTT
CDR3 protein: CASSFGQNTEAFF
clone size: NA
D gene: NA
V gene: TRBV28
J gene: TRBJ1-1

CDR3 DNA: TGTGCCAGCAGCACCCCCGGCGCGGCCGGGGAGCTGTTTTTT
CDR3 protein: CASSTPGAAGELFF
clone size: NA
D gene: NA
V gene: TRBV3-1/TRBV3-2
J gene: TRBJ2-2

CDR3 DNA: TGTGCCACCTCGACCGCCGGGTCCTACGAGCAGTACTTC
CDR3 protein: CATSTAGSYEQYF
clone size: NA
D gene: NA
V gene: TRBV10-3
J gene: TRBJ2-7

CDR3 DNA: TGTGCCAGCAGCGTTGGCAGGGGGTATGAAGCTTTCTTT
CDR3 protein: CASSVGRGYEAFF
clone size: many
D gene: TRBD1
V gene: TRBV2
J gene: TRBJ1-1

CDR3 DNA: TGTGCCAGCAGCCCCCCGGGGAGCTCCTACAATGAGCAGTTCTTC
CDR3 protein: CASSPPGSSYNEQFF
clone size: NA
D gene: NA
V gene: TRBV7-2
J gene: TRBJ2-1

CDR3 DNA: TGTGCAAGTCGCTTTTTAAGGCAGGACTATGGCTACACCTTC
CDR3 protein: CASRFLRQDYGYTF
clone size: NA
D gene: NA
V gene: TRBV12-2
J gene: TRBJ1-2

CDR3 DNA: TGCGCCAGCAGCCAAACGGACCTTGGGGGGTACGAGCAGTACTTC
CDR3 protein: CASSQTDLGGYEQYF
clone size: once
D gene: NA
V gene: TRBV4-1
J gene: TRBJ2-7

CDR3 DNA: TGTGCCAGCTCACCACACCAGATTTTGGAGGGGAAAAATCCTGAAGCTTTCTTT
CDR3 protein: CASSPHQILEGKNPEAFF
clone size: NA
D gene: NA
V gene: TRBV18
J gene: TRBJ1-1